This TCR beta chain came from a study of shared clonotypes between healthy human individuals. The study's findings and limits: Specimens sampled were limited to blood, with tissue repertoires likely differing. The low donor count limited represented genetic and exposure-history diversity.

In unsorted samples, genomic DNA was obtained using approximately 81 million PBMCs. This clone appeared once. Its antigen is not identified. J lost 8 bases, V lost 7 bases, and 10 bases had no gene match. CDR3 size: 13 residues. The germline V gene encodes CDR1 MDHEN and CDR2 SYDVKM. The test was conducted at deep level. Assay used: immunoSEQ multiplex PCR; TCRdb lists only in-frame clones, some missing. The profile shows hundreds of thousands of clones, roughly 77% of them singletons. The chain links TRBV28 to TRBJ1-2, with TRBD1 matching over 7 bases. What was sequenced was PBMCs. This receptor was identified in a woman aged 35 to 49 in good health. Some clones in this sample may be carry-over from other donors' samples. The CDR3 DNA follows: TGTGCCAGCATAGTGGGCAGGGGGTCGGGCTACACCTTC. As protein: CASIVGRGSGYTF.